This TCR beta chain was sequenced during a study of a mutant IDH1 vaccine in newly diagnosed glioma. Clones were read by immunoSEQ multiplex PCR, and TCRdb kept only the in-frame ones, dropping some. The repertoire holds some 16,000 clones, just under 80% seen once, with more than 8.5% in the top ten. The germline CDR1 and CDR2 sequences are SGHNT and YENEEA. This CDR3 contains 15 residues. The germline V and J ends were trimmed by 0 bases and 2 bases, with 10 bases remaining between them. The time point here: baseline, week 1 (first vaccination visit). Treatment of the sample: pre-vaccination baseline after standard-of-care therapy.

The gene calls are TRBV11-3 and TRBJ1-1, with D maybe TRBD1 (5 bases). This specimen was PBMCs, taken from a glioma patient treated with radiotherapy, temozolomide or both. The receptor was derived from a man aged 40-49 years with glioma. Written as DNA, the CDR3 is TGTGCCAGCAGCTTAGATGGCAGGGTAAACACTGAAGCTTTCTTT. This sequence encodes CASSLDGRVNTEAFF.